The 19 T cell receptor beta chains below all came from one sample that was sequenced in a study of T cells after yellow fever vaccination. From the 5' RACE reads, TCRdb called clonotypes with MiXCR, one entry per CDR3 protein. This table has 300,000 to 450,000 distinct CDR3 sequences, 7% to 10% appearing once. The material was PBMCs, obtained approximately 47 days after the first yellow fever vaccination. The receptor source for this set is a man aged 18 to 30 who received the YFV17D yellow fever vaccine.

This chain connects TRBV10-3 to TRBJ2-5, with D perhaps TRBD1 (5 bases). Germline CDR1 ENHRY, CDR2 SYGVKD. V was cut by 10 bases and J by 5 bases, with 23 bases left in between. CDR3 length: 15 amino acids. The CDR3 DNA sequence: TGTGCCACCCTTGGGGCAGATTTCCCTGGTGAGACCCAGTACTTC. Translated, it gives CATLGADFPGETQYF.

This chain connects TRBV3-1 to TRBJ2-1; D perhaps matches TRBD1 (5 bases). V dropped 0 bases and J dropped 0 bases, with 12 bases sitting between them. CDR3 length: 17 amino acids. The germline CDR1 and CDR2 sequences are LGHDT and YNNKEL (reference sequence). CDR3 DNA sequence: TGTGCCAGCAGCCAAGAGGCAGGGATAAGCTCCTACAATGAGCAGTTCTTC. Its translation is CASSQEAGISSYNEQFF.

The J gene is TRBJ1-4, the V gene TRBV20-1; the D gene is possibly TRBD1 (5 bases). V lost 0 bases to trimming and J lost 7 bases, with 12 bases between them. The CDR3 runs 14 residues. Looked up from germline, CDR1 is DFQATT and CDR2 is SNEGSKA (reference sequence). In DNA, the CDR3 is TGCAGTGCTAGAGATTTCTGGGGGGTTGAAAAACTGTTTTTT. It codes for CSARDFWGVEKLFF.

A few counts support this clonotype. This sequence joins TRBV9 and TRBJ1-5, with 7 bases that match TRBD1. This CDR3 is built from 14 residues. The V and J ends lost 3 bases and 4 bases, in that order; junction bases with no gene match: 4. The germline CDR1 and CDR2 sequences are SGDLS and YYNGEE. Here the CDR3 DNA reads TGTGCCAGCAGCGGGGGGACAGCAAATCAGCCCCAGCATTTT. It is translated as CASSGGTANQPQHF.

The chain recombines TRBV18 with TRBJ1-2; D is unresolved. The germline CDR1 and CDR2 sequences are KGHSH and LQKENI. This CDR3 has 13 residues. The V end was cut by 2 bases, the J end by 2 bases, with 6 bases between. The CDR3 sequence: CASSPETNYGYTF. The CDR3 DNA follows: TGTGCCAGCTCACCAGAGACCAACTATGGCTACACCTTC.

The chain combines TRBV2 with TRBJ2-2; 9 bases fit TRBD2. V gave up 9 bases and J gave up 7 bases; unmatched junction bases: 3. The CDR3 consists of 12 residues. CDR1 SNHLY and CDR2 FYNNEI come from the germline V gene. CDR3 amino acids: CARGLANGELFF. The CDR3 nucleotides are TGTGCCAGAGGACTAGCGAACGGGGAGCTGTTTTTT.

This clonotype was found a few times. This chain links TRBV7-9 with TRBJ1-6; D remains ambiguous. The CDR3 is made up of 14 amino acids. Germline values: CDR1 SEHNR, CDR2 FQNEAQ (reference sequence). Between the trimmed V and J ends, which lost 1 base and 6 bases, there was a span of 7 bases. CDR3 in amino acids: CASSLGGGNSPLHF. The CDR3 region has the DNA TGTGCCAGCAGCTTAGGTGGCGGTAATTCACCCCTCCACTTT.

The chain uses TRBV3-1 and TRBJ1-3; D not resolved. This CDR3 is built from 13 residues. The germline CDR1 and CDR2 sequences are LGHDT and YNNKEL (reference sequence). The V gene lost 3 bases and the J gene lost 4 bases, with 7 bases spanning the gap. The CDR3 DNA reads as TGTGCCAGCAGCCACCTGAGAGGAAACACCATATATTTT. This gives the protein CASSHLRGNTIYF.

This clonotype was observed a handful of times. The gene calls are TRBV7-2 and TRBJ2-5; maybe TRBD1 (5 bases). V lost 5 bases to trimming and J lost 6 bases, with 19 bases between them. This CDR3 is 15 amino acids long. CDR1 is SGHTA and CDR2 is FQGNSA in the germline V gene. This chain's CDR3 is CASSPRQNLGKTQYF. The CDR3 DNA follows: TGTGCCAGCAGCCCAAGACAGAATTTGGGCAAGACCCAGTACTTC.

The chain employs TRBV15 and TRBJ2-1; no firm D call. The germline V and J ends were trimmed by 0 bases and 5 bases, with 8 bases remaining between them. Germline V gene data show CDR1 as LNHNV and CDR2 as YYDKDF (reference sequence). This CDR3 contains 14 residues. The CDR3 region has the DNA TGTGCCACCAGCAGAGAGAGGCAGGACAATGAGCAGTTCTTC. Amino acids: CATSRERQDNEQFF.

The chain links TRBV2 to TRBJ1-2; 10 nucleotides align to TRBD1. Germline assignment: CDR1 SNHLY and CDR2 FYNNEI. The CDR3 covers 14 residues. J was trimmed by 7 bases and V by 6 bases; bases with no gene match: 8. CDR3 bases: TGTGCCAGCAGACCCGGGACAGGGGATTTTGGCTACACCTTC. This codes for CASRPGTGDFGYTF.

Only a few counts were recorded for this clonotype. The chain uses TRBV11-2 and TRBJ1-1; D might be TRBD1 (5 bases). The CDR3 is made up of 15 amino acids. Germline V gene data show CDR1 as SGHAT and CDR2 as FQNNGV. Trimming cost V 0 bases and J 4 bases, with 12 bases left between them. The CDR3 reads CASSLDPGRATEAFF. In DNA form, the CDR3 reads TGTGCCAGCAGCTTAGATCCTGGCAGGGCCACTGAAGCTTTCTTT.

The V gene is TRBV5-1, the J gene TRBJ1-1; possibly TRBD1 for D (5 bases). Germline-derived CDR1 and CDR2 are SGHRS and YFSETQ. V was pared by 3 bases and J by 2 bases, with 11 bases between. This CDR3 is 14 amino acids long. CDR3: CASSSRGVNTEAFF. DNA for the CDR3: TGCGCCAGCAGCTCGAGAGGGGTAAACACTGAAGCTTTCTTT.

This chain connects TRBV5-4 to TRBJ1-5; D unclear. Trimming cost V 0 bases and J 12 bases, with 10 bases left between them. From germline, CDR1 is SGHNT and CDR2 YYREEE (reference sequence). This CDR3 has 12 amino acids. Here the CDR3 reads CASSLALSNQHF. CDR3 DNA sequence: TGTGCCAGCAGCTTGGCCCTTAGTAACCAGCATTTT. Full variable domain (missing parts from reference TRBV5-4 and TRBJ1-5): ETGVTQSPTHLIKTRGQQVTLRCSSQSGHNTVSWYQQALGQGPQFIFQYYREEENGRGNFPPRFSGLQFPNYSSELNVNALELDDSALYLCASSLALSNQHFGDGTRLSIL.

The CDR3: CASKGNSGGETQYF. CDR3 sequence (DNA): TGTGCCAGTAAGGGTAATTCGGGAGGGGAGACCCAGTACTTC. The rearrangement links TRBV19 to TRBJ2-5; TRBD2 agrees at 8 bases. After removal of 7 bases from V and 5 bases from J, the junction contained 9 bases not matched to a gene. This CDR3 contains 14 residues. CDR1 is LNHDA, CDR2 SQIVND, per germline (reference sequence).

The CDR3 nucleotides are TGTGCCAGCAGCCCGAGAGCGGGGGGGCTGTTCACAGATACGCAGTATTTT. This sequence encodes CASSPRAGGLFTDTQYF. The J gene is TRBJ2-3, the V gene TRBV7-8, with 10 nucleotides matching TRBD2. V trimming: 5 bases; J trimming: 2 bases; junction bases outside the gene matches: 10. Germline lookup yields CDR1 SGHVS and CDR2 FQNEAQ. CDR3 length: 17 amino acids.

Only a few counts were recorded for this clonotype. This chain links TRBV19 with TRBJ1-1; possibly TRBD1 for D (5 bases). CDR3 length: 16 residues. Germline assignment: CDR1 LNHDA and CDR2 SQIVND (reference sequence). The V and J ends lost 0 bases and 5 bases respectively, with 16 bases between them. The chain's CDR3 is CASSIDPGRIRTEAFF. CDR3 DNA sequence: TGTGCCAGTAGTATAGATCCGGGACGGATTAGGACTGAAGCTTTCTTT.

This clonotype has just a few counts. The rearrangement links TRBV24-1 to TRBJ2-1; tentative D call: TRBD2 (6 bases). CDR1 KGHDR and CDR2 SFDVKD come from the germline V gene. This CDR3 is 17 amino acids long. V lost 0 bases and J lost 5, with 16 bases in between. Here the CDR3 DNA reads TGTGCCACCAGTGATTTGACTCCAGGGCGGGGAGACAATGAGCAGTTCTTC. This translates into CATSDLTPGRGDNEQFF.

The chain has TRBV7-2 and TRBJ1-2; 12 positions match TRBD1. J lost 2 bases, V lost 4 bases, and 5 bases had no gene match. The CDR3 is 16 amino acids. Germline V gene data show CDR1 as SGHTA and CDR2 as FQGNSA. CDR3 amino acids: CASSWGQGAANYGYTF. In nucleotides, the CDR3 is TGTGCCAGCAGCTGGGGACAGGGGGCTGCGAACTATGGCTACACCTTC.